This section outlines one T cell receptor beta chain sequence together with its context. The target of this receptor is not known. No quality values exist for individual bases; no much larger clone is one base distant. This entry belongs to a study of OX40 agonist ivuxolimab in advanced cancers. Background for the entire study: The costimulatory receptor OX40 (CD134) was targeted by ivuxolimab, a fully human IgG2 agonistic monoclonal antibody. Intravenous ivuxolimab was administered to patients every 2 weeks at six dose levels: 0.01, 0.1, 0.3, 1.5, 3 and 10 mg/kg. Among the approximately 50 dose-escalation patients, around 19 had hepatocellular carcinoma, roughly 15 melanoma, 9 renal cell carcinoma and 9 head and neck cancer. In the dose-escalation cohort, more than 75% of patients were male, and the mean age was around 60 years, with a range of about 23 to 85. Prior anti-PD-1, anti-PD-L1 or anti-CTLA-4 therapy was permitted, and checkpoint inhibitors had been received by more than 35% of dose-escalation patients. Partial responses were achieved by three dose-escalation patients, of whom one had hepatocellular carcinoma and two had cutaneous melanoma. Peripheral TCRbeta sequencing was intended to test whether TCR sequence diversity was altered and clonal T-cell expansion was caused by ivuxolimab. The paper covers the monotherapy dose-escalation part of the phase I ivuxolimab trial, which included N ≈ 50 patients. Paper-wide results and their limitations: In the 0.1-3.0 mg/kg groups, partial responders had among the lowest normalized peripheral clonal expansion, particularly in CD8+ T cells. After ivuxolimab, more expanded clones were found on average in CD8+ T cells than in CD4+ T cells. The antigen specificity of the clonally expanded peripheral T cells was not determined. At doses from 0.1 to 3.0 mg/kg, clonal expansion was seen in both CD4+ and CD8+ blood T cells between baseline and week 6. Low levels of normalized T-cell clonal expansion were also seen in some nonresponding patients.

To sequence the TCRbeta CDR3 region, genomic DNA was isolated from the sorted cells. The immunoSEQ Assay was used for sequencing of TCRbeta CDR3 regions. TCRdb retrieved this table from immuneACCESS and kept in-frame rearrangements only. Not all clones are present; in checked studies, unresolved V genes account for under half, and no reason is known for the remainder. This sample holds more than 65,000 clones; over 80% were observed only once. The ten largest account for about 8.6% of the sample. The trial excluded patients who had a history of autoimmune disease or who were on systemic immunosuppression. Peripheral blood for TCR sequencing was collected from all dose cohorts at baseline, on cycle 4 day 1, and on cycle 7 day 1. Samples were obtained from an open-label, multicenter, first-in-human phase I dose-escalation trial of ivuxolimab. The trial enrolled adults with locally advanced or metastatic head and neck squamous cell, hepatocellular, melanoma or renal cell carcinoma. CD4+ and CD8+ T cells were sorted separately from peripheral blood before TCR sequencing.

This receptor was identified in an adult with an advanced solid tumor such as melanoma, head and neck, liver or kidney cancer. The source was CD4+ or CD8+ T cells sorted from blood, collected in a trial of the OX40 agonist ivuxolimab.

The CDR3 reads CASRPLAGDSYEQYF. The bases are TGTGCCAGCAGGCCCCTAGCGGGGGACTCCTACGAGCAGTACTTC. Recombination joined TRBV7-9 with TRBJ2-7, and 10 junction bases match TRBD2. In the germline V gene (reference sequence), CDR1 corresponds to SEHNR and CDR2 to FQNEAQ. The CDR3 covers 15 residues, taking in both the cysteine and the phenylalanine. Only CDR3 DNA remains: 45 bases, in frame from the first base. The germline V end is reduced by 6 bases and the J end by 0 bases; junction bases left unmatched: 5.